This T cell receptor beta chain was obtained from a study of CD8+ T cells in alopecia areata. Study-wide context: Each day, treated patients took oral tofacitinib twice, at 5 to 10 mg per dose. Study results and limitations: Uncertain still, given a single nonresponder, is whether baseline CD8+ expansion links to response.

Treatment indicated: oral pan-JAK inhibitor, 5-10 mg twice daily. This clone was found a few times. As yet, its antigen is unknown. TCR sequencing used cDNA made by reverse transcription of extracted RNA. Assay: immunoSEQ multiplex PCR; the TCRdb copy retains only in-frame clones and omits some. The table shows 170,000 or so clones, with roughly 50% occurring only once. The clonotype was recovered from a human donor with alopecia areata. The source material was CD8+ T cells sorted from blood, sampled at week 24, from a patient treated with tofacitinib.

The CDR3: CASSAYRGAGNEQFF. The CDR3 region has the DNA TGTGCCAGCAGTGCATACAGGGGGGCTGGCAATGAGCAGTTCTTC. This chain links TRBV2 with TRBJ2-1; TRBD1 agrees at 8 bases. The trim removed 4 bases at V and 6 bases at J, leaving 8 bases unmatched. Germline CDR1 is SNHLY and CDR2 is FYNNEI. The CDR3 runs 15 residues.